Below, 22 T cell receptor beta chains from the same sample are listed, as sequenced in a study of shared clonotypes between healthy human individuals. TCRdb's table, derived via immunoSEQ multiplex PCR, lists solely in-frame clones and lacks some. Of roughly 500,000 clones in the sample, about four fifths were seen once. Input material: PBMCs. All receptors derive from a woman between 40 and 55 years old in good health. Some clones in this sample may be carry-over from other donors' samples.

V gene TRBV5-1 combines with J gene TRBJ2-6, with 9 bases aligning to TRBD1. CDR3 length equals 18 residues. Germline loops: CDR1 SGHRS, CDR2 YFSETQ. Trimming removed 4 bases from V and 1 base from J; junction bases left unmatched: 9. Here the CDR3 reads CASSTSGTGLSGANVLTF. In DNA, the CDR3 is TGCGCCAGCAGCACCTCCGGGACAGGGCTATCTGGGGCCAACGTCCTGACTTTC. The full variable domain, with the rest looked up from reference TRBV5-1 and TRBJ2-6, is KAGVTQTPRYLIKTRGQQVTLSCSPISGHRSVSWYQQTPGQGLQFLFEYFSETQRNKGNFPGRFSGRQFSNSRSEMNVSTLELGDSALYLCASSTSGTGLSGANVLTFGAGSRLTVL.

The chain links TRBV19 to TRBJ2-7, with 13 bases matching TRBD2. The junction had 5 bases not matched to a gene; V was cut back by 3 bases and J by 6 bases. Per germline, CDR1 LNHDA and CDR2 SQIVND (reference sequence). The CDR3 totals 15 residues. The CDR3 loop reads CASSIGTSGKVEQYF. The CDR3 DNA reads TGTGCCAGTAGTATCGGGACTAGCGGGAAGGTCGAGCAGTACTTC.

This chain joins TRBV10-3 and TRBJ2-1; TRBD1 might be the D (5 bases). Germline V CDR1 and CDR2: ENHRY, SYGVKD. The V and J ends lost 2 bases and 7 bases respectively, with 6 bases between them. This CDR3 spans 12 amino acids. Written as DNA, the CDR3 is TGTGCCATCAGTGAGCCAGGGAATGAGCAGTTCTTC. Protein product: CAISEPGNEQFF.

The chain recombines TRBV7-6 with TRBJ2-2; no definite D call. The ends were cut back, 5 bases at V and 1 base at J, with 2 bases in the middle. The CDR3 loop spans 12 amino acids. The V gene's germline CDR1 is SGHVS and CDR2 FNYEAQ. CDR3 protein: CASSKNTGELFF. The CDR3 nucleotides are TGTGCCAGCAGCAAGAACACCGGGGAGCTGTTTTTT.

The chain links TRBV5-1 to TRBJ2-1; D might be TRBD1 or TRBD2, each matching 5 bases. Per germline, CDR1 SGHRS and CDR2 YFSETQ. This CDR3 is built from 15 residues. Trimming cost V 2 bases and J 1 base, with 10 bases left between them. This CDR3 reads CASSLRDGSYNEQFF. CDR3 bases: TGCGCCAGCAGCTTACGGGACGGATCCTACAATGAGCAGTTCTTC.

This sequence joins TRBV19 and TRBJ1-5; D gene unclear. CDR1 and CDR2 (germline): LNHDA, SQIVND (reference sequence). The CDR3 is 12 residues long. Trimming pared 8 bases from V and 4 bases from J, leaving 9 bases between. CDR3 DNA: TGTGCCAGTCAACGGGGTAATCAGCCCCAGCATTTT. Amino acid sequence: CASQRGNQPQHF.

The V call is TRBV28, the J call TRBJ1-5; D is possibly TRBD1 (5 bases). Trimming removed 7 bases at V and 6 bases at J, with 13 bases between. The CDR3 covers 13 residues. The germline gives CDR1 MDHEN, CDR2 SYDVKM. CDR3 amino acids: CASIGGVGQPQHF. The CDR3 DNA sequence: TGTGCCAGCATTGGAGGGGTGGGTCAGCCCCAGCATTTT. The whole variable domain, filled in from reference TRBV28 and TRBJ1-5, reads DVKVTQSSRYLVKRTGEKVFLECVQDMDHENMFWYRQDPGLGLRLIYFSYDVKMKEKGDIPEGYSVSREKKERFSLILESASTNQTSMYLCASIGGVGQPQHFGDGTRLSIL.

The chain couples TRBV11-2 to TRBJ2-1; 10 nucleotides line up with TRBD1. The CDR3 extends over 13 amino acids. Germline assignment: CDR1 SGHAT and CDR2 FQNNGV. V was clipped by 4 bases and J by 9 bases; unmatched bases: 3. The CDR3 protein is CASSSDRGGEQFF. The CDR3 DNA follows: TGTGCCAGCAGCTCGGACAGGGGGGGTGAGCAGTTCTTC. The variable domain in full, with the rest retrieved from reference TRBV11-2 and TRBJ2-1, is EAGVAQSPRYKIIEKRQSVAFWCNPISGHATLYWYQQILGQGPKLLIQFQNNGVVDDSQLPKDRFSAERLKGVDSTLKIQPAKLEDSAVYLCASSSDRGGEQFFGPGTRLTVL.

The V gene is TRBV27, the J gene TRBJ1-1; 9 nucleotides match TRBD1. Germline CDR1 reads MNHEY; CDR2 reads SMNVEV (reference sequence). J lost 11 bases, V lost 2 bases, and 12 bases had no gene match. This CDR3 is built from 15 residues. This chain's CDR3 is CASSLEPGMTGGAFF. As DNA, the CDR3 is TGTGCCAGCAGTTTAGAACCCGGGATGACAGGGGGTGCTTTCTTT.

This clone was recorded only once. The CDR3 spells CSALPDGNQPQHF. CDR3 DNA: TGCAGCGCCCTTCCAGACGGGAATCAGCCCCAGCATTTT. J is TRBJ1-5 and V is TRBV29-1; D uncertain. CDR3 length: 13 amino acids. Germline V lookup: CDR1 SQVTM, CDR2 ANQGSEA. V lost 7 bases to trimming and J lost 4 bases, with 14 bases between them.

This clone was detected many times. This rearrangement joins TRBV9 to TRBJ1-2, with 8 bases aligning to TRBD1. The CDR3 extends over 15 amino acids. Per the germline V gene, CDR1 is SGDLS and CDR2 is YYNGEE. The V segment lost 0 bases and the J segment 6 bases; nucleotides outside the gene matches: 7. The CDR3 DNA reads TGTGCCAGCAGCGTAGGGCAGGGGGCGCGGGATGGCTACACCTTC. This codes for CASSVGQGARDGYTF.

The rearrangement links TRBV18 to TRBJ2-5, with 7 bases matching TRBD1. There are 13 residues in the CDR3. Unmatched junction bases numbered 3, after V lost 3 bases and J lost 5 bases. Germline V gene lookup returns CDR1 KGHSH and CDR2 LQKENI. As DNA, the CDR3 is TGTGCCAGCTCACCGGACAGGACGGAGACCCAGTACTTC. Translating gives CASSPDRTETQYF.

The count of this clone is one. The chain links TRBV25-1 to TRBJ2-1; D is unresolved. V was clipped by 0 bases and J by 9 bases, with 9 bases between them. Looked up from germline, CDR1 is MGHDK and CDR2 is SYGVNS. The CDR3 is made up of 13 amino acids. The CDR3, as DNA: TGTGCCAGCAGTGAATATAAGCCCATTGAGCAGTTCTTC. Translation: CASSEYKPIEQFF.

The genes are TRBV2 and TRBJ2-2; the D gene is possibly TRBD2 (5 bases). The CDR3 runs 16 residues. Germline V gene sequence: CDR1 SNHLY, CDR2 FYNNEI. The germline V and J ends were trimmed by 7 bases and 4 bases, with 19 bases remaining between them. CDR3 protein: CASNRLSGAATGELFF. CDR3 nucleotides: TGTGCCAGCAACCGACTATCTGGAGCGGCCACCGGGGAGCTGTTTTTT.

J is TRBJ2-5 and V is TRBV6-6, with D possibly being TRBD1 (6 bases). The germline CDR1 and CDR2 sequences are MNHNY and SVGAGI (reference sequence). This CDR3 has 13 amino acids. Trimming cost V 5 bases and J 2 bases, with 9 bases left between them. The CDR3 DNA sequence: TGTGCCAGCAGTAAAGGGGGTCAAGAGACCCAGTACTTC. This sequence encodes CASSKGGQETQYF.

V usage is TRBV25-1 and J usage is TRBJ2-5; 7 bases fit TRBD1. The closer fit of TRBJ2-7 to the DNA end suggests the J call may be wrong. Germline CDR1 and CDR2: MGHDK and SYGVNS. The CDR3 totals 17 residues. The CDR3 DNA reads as TGTGCCAGCAGTGAATGGGCACCGGGACAGCTCTACTACGAGCAGTACTTC. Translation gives CASSEWAPGQLYYEQYF.

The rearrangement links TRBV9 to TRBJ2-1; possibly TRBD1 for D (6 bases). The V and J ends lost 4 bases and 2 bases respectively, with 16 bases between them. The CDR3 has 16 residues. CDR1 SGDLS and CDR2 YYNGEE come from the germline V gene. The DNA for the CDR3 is TGTGCCAGCAGCTTCGGGACAAACGTTCCCTACAATGAGCAGTTCTTC. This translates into CASSFGTNVPYNEQFF. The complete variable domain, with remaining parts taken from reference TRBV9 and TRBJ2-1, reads DSGVTQTPKHLITATGQRVTLRCSPRSGDLSVYWYQQSLDQGLQFLIQYYNGEERAKGNILERFSAQQFPDLHSELNLSSLELGDSALYFCASSFGTNVPYNEQFFGPGTRLTVL.

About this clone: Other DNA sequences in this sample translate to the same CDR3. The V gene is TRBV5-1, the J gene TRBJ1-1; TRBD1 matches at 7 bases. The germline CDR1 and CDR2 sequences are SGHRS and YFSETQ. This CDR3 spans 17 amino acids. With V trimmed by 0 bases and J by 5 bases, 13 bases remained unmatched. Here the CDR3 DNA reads TGCGCCAGCAGCTTGGATGGAGGGGGCCGAGTGGGGACTGAAGCTTTCTTT. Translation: CASSLDGGGRVGTEAFF.

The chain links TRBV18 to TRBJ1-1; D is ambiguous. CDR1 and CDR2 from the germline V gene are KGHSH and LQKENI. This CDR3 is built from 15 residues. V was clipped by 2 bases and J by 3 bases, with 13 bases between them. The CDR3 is CASSPELSGDTEAFF. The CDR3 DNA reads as TGTGCCAGCTCACCAGAGCTAAGTGGGGACACTGAAGCTTTCTTT. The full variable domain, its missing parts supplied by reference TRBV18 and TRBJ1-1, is NAGVMQNPRHLVRRRGQEARLRCSPMKGHSHVYWYRQLPEEGLKFMVYLQKENIIDESGMPKERFSAEFPKEGPSILRIQQVVRGDSAAYFCASSPELSGDTEAFFGQGTRLTVV.

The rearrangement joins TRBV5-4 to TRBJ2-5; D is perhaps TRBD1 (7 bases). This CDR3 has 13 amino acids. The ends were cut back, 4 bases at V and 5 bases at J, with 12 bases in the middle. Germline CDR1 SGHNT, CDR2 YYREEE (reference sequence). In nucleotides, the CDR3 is TGTGCCAGCAGCCTACAGGGGAGGGAGACCCAGTACTTC. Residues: CASSLQGRETQYF. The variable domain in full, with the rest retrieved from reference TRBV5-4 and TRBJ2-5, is ETGVTQSPTHLIKTRGQQVTLRCSSQSGHNTVSWYQQALGQGPQFIFQYYREEENGRGNFPPRFSGLQFPNYSSELNVNALELDDSALYLCASSLQGRETQYFGPGTRLLVL.

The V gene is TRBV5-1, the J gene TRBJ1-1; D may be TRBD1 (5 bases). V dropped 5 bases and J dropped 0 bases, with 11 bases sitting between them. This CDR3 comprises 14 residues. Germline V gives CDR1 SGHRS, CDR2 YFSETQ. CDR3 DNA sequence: TGCGCCAGCAGGACAGAACTCCTGAACACTGAAGCTTTCTTT. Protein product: CASRTELLNTEAFF.

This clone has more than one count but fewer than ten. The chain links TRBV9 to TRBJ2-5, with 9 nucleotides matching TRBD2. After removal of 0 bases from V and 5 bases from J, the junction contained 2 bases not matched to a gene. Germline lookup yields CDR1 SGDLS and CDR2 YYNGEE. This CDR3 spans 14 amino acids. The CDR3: CASSVVSGSETQYF. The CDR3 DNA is TGTGCCAGCAGCGTAGTTAGCGGGAGTGAGACCCAGTACTTC.